This T cell receptor (beta chain) came from a study of Graves' ophthalmopathy and Graves' hyperthyroidism. This clonotype has at least ten counts. TCR beta CDR3 amplification used RNA transcripts. RT-PCR with HTBI primers came first, then second-round multiplex PCR. TCRdb fed the multiplex PCR reads into MiXCR, producing one record per CDR3 protein. Here the sample spans around 400,000 distinct CDR3 sequences, around 21% being singletons. CDR3 length: 13 residues. Germline assignment: CDR1 LNHDA and CDR2 SQIVND (reference sequence). Trimming shortened V by 0 bases and J by 5 bases, and 7 bases separated the two germline ends.

The sequenced sample was peripheral blood. This rearrangement joins TRBV19 to TRBJ1-1; D unclear. This clonotype was sampled from a woman between 18 and 29 years old with stable Graves' hyperthyroidism. The CDR3 loop reads CASSIDSRTEAFF. The DNA of the CDR3 is TGTGCCAGTAGTATAGACAGCAGGACTGAAGCTTTCTTT.